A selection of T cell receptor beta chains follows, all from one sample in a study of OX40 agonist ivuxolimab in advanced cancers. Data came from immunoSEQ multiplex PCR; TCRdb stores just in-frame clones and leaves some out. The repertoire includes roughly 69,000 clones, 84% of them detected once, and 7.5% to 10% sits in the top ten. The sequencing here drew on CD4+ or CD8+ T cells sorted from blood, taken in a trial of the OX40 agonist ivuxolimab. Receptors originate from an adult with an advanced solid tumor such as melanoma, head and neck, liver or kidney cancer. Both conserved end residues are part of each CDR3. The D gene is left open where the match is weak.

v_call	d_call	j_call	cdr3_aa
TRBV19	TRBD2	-	CASSPSGSYEQYF
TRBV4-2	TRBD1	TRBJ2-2	CASSQAGTGVTGELFF
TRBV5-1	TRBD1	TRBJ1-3	CASSLGSGTGTGNTIYF
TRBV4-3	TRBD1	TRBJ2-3	CASSQGQGLTDTQYF
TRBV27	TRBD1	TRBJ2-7	CASSLTPIRTGRDEQYF
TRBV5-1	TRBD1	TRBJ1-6	CASSMDREEAPLHF
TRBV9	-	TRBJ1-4	CASSVGRRGGGKGNEKLFF
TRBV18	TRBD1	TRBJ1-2	CASSRTGANGYTF
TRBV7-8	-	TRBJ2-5	CASSFGTTVRTQYF
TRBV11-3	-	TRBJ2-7	CASSLVVYEQYF
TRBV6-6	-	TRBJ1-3	CASSPYKDSGNTIYF
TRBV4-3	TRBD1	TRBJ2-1	CASSHSTTRGSYNEQFF
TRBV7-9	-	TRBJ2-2	CASSLAWLPYTGELFF
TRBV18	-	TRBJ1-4	CASSPSHGEKLFF
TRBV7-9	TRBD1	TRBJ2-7	CASSHDRDRKVQYF
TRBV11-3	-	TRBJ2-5	CASSHRDSQETQYF
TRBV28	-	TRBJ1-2	CASSSGHYNYGYTF
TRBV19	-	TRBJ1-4	CASSNPGANEKLFF
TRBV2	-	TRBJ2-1	CARDRTNDNEQFF
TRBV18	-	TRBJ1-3	CASSPSRSSGNTIYF
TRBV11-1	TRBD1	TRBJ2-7	CASSLAGQGWHEQYF
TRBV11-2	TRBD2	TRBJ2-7	CASSTSGLNYEQYF
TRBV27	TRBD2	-	CASSPLLAGAHEQYF
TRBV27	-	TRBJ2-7	CASSLGPKQYF
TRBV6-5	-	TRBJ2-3	CASSSQGSYPDTQYF
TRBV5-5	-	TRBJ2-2	CASGGGSTATGELFF
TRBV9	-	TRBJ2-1	CASSVGRLFDEQFF
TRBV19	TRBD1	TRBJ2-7	CASSIGTGGGEQYF
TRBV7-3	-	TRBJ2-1	CASSSGYSSYNEQFF
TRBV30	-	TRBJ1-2	CAWSTGHYGYTF
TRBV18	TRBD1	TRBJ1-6	CASCRGGDNNSPLHF
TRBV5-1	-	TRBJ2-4	CASSSGQIANIQYF
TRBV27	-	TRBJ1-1	CASSYGSRAEAFF
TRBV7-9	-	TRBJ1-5	CASSRTEHQPQHF
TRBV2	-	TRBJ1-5	CASSIPGTGNQPQHF
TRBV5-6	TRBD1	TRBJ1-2	CASSFNPGGPFGYTF
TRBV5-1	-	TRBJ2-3	CASSSTVNPSTDTQYF
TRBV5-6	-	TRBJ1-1	CASSLEGTFEAFF
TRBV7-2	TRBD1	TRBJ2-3	CASSSVTGSGTDTQYF
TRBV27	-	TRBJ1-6	CASSLLEDRSPLHF
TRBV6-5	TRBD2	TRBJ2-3	CASSSGTRLTDTQYF
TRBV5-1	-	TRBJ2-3	CASSSRRGTDTQYF
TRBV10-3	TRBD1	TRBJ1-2	CAIRAAGTANYGYTF
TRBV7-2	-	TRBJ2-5	CASTYMRVRGETQYF
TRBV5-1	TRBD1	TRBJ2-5	CASSPDRGRGETQYF
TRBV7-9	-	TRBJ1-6	CASSLAGDSPLHF
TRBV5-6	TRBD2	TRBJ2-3	CASSLVASGGDTQYF
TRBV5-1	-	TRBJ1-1	CASSLAPGNTEAFF
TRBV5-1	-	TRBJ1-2	CASSLAGYGYTF
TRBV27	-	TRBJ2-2	CASSLLGRKTGELFF